The source of this T cell receptor beta chain is a study of T cells in Graves' hyperthyroidism and ophthalmopathy. The wider study: Staff took peripheral blood when the initial diagnosis was made, before any treatment began.

This clonotype was counted ten times or more. Its specificity is unknown. The V gene's germline CDR1 is DFQATT and CDR2 SNEGSKA (reference sequence). V lost 4 bases and J lost 4; bases outside the gene matches: 1. The CDR3 consists of 12 residues. TCR beta CDR3 sequences were amplified from RNA transcripts. With the HTBI primer set, the TCR CDR3 went through a first round of RT-PCR. TCRdb fed the multiplex PCR reads into MiXCR, producing one record per CDR3 protein. The sample contains over 350,000 distinct CDR3 sequences, roughly 14% of which appear only once. Orbital computed tomography and thyroid ultrasound, together with serum TRAb and thyroxine and clinical symptoms, were used for diagnoses. Broader study findings: Researchers report that a 13 V-J model separated ophthalmopathy from stable hyperthyroidism.

This TCR came from a man aged 18 to 30 with Graves' ophthalmopathy. The sequenced sample was blood. This chain uses TRBV20-1 with TRBJ1-3, with TRBD1 identical over 7 bases. The DNA of the CDR3 is TGCAGTGCTACGACAGGGGGAAACACCATATATTTT. Its translation is CSATTGGNTIYF.